This T cell receptor beta chain was recovered during a study of cytomegalovirus exposure and HLA in healthy donors. The PCR used 60 Vbeta and 13 Jbeta primers. Assay used: immunoSEQ multiplex PCR; TCRdb lists only in-frame clones, some missing. In the table there are 150,000 to 200,000 clones, around 79% of which are singletons. V was pared by 3 bases and J by 1 base, with 4 bases of the junction left unmatched. Germline V gene sequence: CDR1 SGDLS, CDR2 YYNGEE. This CDR3 comprises 15 residues. The rearrangement links TRBV9 to TRBJ1-1; the match to TRBD1 covers 9 bases. This receptor was taken from a man over 45 in good health and CMV-seropositive. Sequences were obtained from PBMCs. Written as DNA, the CDR3 is TGTGCCAGCAGCGCCCGGGACAGGGAGAACACTGAAGCTTTCTTT. Amino acid sequence: CASSARDRENTEAFF.